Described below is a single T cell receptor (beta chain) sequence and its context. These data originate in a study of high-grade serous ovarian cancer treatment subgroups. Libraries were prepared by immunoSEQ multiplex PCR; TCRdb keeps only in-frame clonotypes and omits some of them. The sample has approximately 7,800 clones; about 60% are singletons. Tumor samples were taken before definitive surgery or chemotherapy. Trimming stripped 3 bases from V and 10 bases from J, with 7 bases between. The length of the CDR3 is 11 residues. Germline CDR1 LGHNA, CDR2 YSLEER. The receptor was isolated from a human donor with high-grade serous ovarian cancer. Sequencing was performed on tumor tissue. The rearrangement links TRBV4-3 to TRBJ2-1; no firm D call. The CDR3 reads CASSHEGEQFF. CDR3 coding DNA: TGCGCCAGCAGCCACGAAGGGGAGCAGTTCTTC.